The clone carrying this T cell receptor (beta chain) has ten or more counts. Its target is unknown. Lactation, pregnancy, uncontrolled infections and other autoimmune diseases were all grounds for excluding patients. The data belong to a study of Graves' ophthalmopathy and Graves' hyperthyroidism. Overall study results and limits: Built on 13 signatures, a model told ophthalmopathy apart from stable hyperthyroidism with 85% to 90% sensitivity and under 83% specificity.

V was pared by 0 bases and J by 6 bases, with 9 bases between. This CDR3 region has 14 residues. Germline CDR1 and CDR2: SGDLS and YYNGEE. The authors amplified TCR beta CDR3 regions from RNA transcripts. Scientists carried out first-round RT-PCR using HTBI primers and then a second-round multiplex PCR. TCRdb reprocessed the multiplex PCR reads with MiXCR, giving one entry per CDR3 protein. The table has about 590,000 distinct CDR3 sequences, less than 40% seen once. This receptor was obtained from an adult man with Graves' hyperthyroidism. This chain links TRBV9 with TRBJ2-2; D remains unclear. The sample consisted of peripheral blood or thyroid tissue (not recorded which). The CDR3 spells CASSVGGTAGELFF. For the CDR3, the DNA is TGTGCCAGCAGCGTAGGAGGAACGGCCGGGGAGCTGTTTTTT.